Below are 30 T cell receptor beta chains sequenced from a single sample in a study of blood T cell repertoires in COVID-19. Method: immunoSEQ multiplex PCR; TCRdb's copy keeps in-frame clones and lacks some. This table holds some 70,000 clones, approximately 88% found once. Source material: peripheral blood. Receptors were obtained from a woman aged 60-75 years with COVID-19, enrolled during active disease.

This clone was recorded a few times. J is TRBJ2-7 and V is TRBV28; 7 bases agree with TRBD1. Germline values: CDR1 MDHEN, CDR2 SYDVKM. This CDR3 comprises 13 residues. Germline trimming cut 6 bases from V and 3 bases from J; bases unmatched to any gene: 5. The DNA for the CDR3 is TGTGCCAGCAGAATCGACAGGGACTACGAGCAGTACTTC. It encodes CASRIDRDYEQYF.

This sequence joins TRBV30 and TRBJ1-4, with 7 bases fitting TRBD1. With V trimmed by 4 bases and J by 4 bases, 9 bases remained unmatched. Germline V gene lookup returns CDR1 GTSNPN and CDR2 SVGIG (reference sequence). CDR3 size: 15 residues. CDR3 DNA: TGTGCCTGGAATCCGGCGGGACAGTTTAATGAAAAACTGTTTTTT. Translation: CAWNPAGQFNEKLFF.

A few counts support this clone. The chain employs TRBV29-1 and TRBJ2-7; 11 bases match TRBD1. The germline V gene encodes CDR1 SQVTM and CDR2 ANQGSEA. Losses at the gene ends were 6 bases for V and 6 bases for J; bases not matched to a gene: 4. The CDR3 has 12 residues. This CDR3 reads CSVGQGAGEQYF. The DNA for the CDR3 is TGCAGCGTCGGACAGGGGGCAGGCGAGCAGTACTTC.

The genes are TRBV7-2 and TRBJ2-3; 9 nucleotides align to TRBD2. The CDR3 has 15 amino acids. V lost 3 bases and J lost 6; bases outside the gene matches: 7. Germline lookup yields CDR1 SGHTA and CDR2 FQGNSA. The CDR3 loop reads CASSFAGGPQDTQYF. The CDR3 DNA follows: TGTGCCAGCAGCTTTGCGGGGGGGCCTCAGGATACGCAGTATTTT.

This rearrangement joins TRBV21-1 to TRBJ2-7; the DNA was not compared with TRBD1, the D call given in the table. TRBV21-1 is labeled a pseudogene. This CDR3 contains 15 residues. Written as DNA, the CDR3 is TGTGCCAGCCCCGAAACCCAGGGGACGTCCTACGAGCAGTACTTC. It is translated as CASPETQGTSYEQYF.

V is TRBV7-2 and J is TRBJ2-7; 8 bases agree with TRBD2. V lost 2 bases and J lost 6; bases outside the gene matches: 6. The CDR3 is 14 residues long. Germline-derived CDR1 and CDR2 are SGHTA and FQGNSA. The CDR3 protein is CASSLSQGLGEQYF. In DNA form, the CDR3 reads TGTGCCAGCAGCTTAAGCCAGGGACTAGGCGAGCAGTACTTC.

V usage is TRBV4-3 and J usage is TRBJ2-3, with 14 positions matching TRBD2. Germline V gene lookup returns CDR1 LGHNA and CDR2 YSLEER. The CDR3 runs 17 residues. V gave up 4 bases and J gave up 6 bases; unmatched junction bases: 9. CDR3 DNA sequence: TGCGCCAGCAGCCTCCTGGGACTAGCGGGAGCAGCGGATACGCAGTATTTT. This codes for CASSLLGLAGAADTQYF.

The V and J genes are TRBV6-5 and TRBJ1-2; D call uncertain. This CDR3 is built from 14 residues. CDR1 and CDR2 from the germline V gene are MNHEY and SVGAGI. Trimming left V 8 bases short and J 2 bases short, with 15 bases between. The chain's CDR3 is CASGESYPNYGYTF. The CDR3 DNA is TGTGCCAGCGGAGAGTCCTATCCCAACTATGGCTACACCTTC.

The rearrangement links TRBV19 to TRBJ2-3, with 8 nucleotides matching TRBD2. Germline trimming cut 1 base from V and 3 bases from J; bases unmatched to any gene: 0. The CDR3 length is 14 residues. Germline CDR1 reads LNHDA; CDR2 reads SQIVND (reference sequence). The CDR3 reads CASSIAGGTDTQYF. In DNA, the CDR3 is TGTGCCAGTAGTATAGCGGGGGGGACAGATACGCAGTATTTT.

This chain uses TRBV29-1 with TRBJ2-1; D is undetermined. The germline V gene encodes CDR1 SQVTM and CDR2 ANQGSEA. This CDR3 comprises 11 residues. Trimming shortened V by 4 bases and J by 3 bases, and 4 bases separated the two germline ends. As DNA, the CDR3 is TGCAGCGTTGTTCGCTACAATGAGCAGTTCTTC. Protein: CSVVRYNEQFF.

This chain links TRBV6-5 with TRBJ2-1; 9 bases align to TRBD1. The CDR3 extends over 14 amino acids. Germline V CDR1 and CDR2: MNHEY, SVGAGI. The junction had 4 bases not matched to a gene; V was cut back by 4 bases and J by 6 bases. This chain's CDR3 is CASSLGQGRNEQFF. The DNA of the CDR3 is TGTGCCAGCAGTTTGGGACAGGGCCGCAATGAGCAGTTCTTC.

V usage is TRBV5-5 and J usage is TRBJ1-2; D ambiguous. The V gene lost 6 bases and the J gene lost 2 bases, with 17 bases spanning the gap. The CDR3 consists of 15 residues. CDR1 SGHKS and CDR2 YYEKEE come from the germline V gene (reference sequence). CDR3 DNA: TGTGCCAGCACCGGAGGCGGGCCCGCGAACTATGGCTACACCTTC. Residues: CASTGGGPANYGYTF.

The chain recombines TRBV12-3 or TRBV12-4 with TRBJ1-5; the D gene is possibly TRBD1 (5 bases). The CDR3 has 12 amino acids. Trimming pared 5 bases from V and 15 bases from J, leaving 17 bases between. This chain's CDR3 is CASSPDGQVRHF. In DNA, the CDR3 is TGTGCCAGCAGTCCGGACGGACAAGTAAGGCATTTT.

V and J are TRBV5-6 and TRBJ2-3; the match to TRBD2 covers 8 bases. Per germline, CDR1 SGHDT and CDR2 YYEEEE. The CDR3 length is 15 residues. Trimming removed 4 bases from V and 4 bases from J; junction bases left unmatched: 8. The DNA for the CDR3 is TGTGCCAGCAGCCTGCGGGGGGCGATGGCAGATACGCAGTATTTT. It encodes CASSLRGAMADTQYF.

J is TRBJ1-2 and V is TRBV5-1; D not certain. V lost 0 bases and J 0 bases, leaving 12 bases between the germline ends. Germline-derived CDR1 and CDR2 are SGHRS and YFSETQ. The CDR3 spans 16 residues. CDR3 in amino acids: CASSLVPDRANYGYTF. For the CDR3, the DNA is TGCGCCAGCAGCTTGGTTCCCGATCGAGCTAACTATGGCTACACCTTC.

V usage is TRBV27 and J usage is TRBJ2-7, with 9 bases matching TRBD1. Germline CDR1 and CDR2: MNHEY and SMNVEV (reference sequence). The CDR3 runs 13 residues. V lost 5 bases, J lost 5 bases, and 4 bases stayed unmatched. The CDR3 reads CASSLDRGNEQYF. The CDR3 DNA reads TGTGCCAGCAGTCTTGACAGGGGGAACGAGCAGTACTTC.

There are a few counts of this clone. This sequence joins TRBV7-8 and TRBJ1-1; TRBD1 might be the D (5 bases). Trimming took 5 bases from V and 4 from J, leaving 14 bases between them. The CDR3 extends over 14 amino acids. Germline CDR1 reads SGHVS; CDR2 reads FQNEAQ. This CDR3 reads CASSILRVGTEAFF. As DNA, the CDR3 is TGTGCCAGCAGCATACTCAGGGTGGGCACTGAAGCTTTCTTT.

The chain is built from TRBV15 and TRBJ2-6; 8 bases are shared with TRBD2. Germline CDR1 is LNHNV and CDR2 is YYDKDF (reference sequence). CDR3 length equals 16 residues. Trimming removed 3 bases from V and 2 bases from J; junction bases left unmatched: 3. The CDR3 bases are TGTGCCACCAGCAGTAGCGGGGCGCCTGGGGCCAACGTCCTGACTTTC. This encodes CATSSSGAPGANVLTF.

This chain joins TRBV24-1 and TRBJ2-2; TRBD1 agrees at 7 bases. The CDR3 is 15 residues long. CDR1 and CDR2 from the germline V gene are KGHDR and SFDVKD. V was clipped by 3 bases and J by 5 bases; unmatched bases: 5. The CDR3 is CATSDAQDRTGELFF. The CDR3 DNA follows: TGTGCCACCAGTGATGCCCAGGACAGGACCGGGGAGCTGTTTTTT.

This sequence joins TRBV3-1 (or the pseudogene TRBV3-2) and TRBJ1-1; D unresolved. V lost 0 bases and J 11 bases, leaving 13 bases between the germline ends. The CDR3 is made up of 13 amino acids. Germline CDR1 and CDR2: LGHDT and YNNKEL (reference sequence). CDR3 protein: CASSQDSGLWAFF. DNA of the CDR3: TGTGCCAGCAGCCAAGACTCAGGTTTATGGGCTTTCTTT.

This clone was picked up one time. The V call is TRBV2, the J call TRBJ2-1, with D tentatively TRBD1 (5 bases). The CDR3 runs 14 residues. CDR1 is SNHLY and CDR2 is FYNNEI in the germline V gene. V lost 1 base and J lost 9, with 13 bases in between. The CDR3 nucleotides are TGTGCCAGCAGTGAAGTTGGTCAGGGCGGTGAGCAGTTCTTC. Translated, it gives CASSEVGQGGEQFF.

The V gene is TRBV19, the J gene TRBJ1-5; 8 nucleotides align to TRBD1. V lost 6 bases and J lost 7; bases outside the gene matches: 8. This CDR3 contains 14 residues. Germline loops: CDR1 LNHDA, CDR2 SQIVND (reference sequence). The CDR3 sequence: CASSGQGRGQPQHF. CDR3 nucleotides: TGTGCCAGTAGCGGACAGGGCCGGGGGCAGCCCCAGCATTTT. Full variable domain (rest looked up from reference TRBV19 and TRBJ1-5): DGGITQSPKYLFRKEGQNVTLSCEQNLNHDAMYWYRQDPGQGLRLIYYSQIVNDFQKGDIAEGYSVSREKKESFPLTVTSAQKNPTAFYLCASSGQGRGQPQHFGDGTRLSIL.

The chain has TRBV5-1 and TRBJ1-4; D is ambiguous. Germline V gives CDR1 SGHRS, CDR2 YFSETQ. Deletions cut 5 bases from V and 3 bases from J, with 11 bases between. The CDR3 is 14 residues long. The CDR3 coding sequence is TGCGCCAGCAGTAGCGGAGAAGCTAATGAAAAACTGTTTTTT. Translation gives CASSSGEANEKLFF.

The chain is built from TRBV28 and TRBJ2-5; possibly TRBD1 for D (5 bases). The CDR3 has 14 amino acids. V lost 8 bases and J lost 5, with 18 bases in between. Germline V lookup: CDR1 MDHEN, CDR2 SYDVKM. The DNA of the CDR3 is TGTGCCAGCCGACCACCAACCGCAGGGGAGACCCAGTACTTC. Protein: CASRPPTAGETQYF.

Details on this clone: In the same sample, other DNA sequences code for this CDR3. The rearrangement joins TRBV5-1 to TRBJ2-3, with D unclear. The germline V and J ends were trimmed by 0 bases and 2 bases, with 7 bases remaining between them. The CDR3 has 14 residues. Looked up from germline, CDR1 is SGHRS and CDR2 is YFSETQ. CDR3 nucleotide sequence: TGCGCCAGCAGCTTGGATAGTTCCACAGATACGCAGTATTTT. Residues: CASSLDSSTDTQYF.

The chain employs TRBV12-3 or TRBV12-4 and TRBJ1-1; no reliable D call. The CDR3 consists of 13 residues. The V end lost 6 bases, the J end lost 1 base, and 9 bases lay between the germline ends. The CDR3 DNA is TGTGCCAGCAGGATAGAAAGGAACACTGAAGCTTTCTTT. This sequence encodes CASRIERNTEAFF.

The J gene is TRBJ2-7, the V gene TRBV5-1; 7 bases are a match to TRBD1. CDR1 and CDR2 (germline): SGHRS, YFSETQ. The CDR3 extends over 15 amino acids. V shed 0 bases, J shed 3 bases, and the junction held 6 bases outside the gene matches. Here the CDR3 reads CASSLVTGQNYEQYF. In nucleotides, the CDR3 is TGCGCCAGCAGCTTGGTGACAGGGCAAAACTACGAGCAGTACTTC.

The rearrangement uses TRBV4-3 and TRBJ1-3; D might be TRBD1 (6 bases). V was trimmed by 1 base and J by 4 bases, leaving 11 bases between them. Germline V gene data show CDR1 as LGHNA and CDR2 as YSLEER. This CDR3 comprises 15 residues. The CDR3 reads CASSQGTAPGNTIYF. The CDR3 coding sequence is TGCGCCAGCAGCCAAGGGACAGCCCCCGGAAACACCATATATTTT.

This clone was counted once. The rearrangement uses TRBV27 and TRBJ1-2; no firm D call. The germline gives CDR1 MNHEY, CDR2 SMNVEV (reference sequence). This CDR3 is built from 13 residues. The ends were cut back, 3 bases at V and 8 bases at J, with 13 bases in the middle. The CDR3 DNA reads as TGTGCCAGCAGTTTTGTACCGCTAGGCGGCTACACCTTC. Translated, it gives CASSFVPLGGYTF.

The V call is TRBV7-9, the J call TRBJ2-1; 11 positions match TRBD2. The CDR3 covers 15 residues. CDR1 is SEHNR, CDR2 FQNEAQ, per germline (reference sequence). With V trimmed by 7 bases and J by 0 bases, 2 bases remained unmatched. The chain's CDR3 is CASKLAGDSYNEQFF. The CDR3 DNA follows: TGTGCCAGCAAACTAGCGGGAGACTCCTACAATGAGCAGTTCTTC. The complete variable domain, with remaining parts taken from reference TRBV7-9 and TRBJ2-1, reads DTGVSQNPRHKITKRGQNVTFRCDPISEHNRLYWYRQTLGQGPEFLTYFQNEAQLEKSRLLSDRFSAERPKGSFSTLEIQRTEQGDSAMYLCASKLAGDSYNEQFFGPGTRLTVL.